This T cell receptor (beta chain) was retrieved from a study of vaccination and CD4 T cells after COVID-19 (dated by TCRdb to 2021 to 2024). Turning to the overall study: Six males and four females were included in the convalescent cohort, with two Hispanic individuals, seven Caucasians, two Asians and one multiracial person represented. Participants received two doses of either the Pfizer-BioNTech BNT162b2 vaccine (n=8) or the Moderna mRNA-1273 vaccine (n=2). Post-COVID blood samples were collected from convalescent patients a median of about 92 days after diagnosis, with a range of about 30 to 161 days. Post-vaccine blood samples were collected a median of about 72 days after the second vaccine dose, ranging from roughly 13 to 250 days. For stimulating the cultures, overlapping spike peptide pools were used, derived from SARS-CoV-2 as well as from the common cold coronaviruses HCoV-NL63, HCoV-OC43 and HCoV-229E. Control cultures received a CEFX viral epitope pool as the positive control, an HIV-1 Nef peptide pool as the negative control, or no peptide. In around nine COVID-19 convalescent patients and a handful of infection-naive healthy vaccine recipients, the spike-specific CD4+ TCR repertoire before mRNA vaccination was compared with the repertoire after mRNA vaccination.

On this clonotype itself: Its antigen is currently not known. The input lacks base qualities; no much larger clone sits a single base away.

Study-level results and caveats: Relatively few convalescent patients were included in the study, and early timepoints after natural infection were not analyzed. The median count of SARS-CoV-2-reactive clonotypes went up from around 23 after infection to about 41 after vaccination, although the change was not significant. Among the post-vaccine SARS-CoV-2-reactive clones in convalescent patients, a median approximately 90% showed up only after vaccination, which suggests vaccine-specific priming. Of the vaccine-specific clones found in convalescent patients, nearly all (304 of 307) were mono-reactive for SARS-CoV-2 spike instead of being cross-reactive with common cold coronaviruses.

The library was generated by PCR. At the Johns Hopkins FTIC core, DNA from the cultured CD4+ T cells underwent TCR sequencing with the Oncomine TCR Beta short-read assay. The QIAamp micro DNA kit was used to extract genomic DNA from the cultured CD4+ T cells. Oncomine TCR Beta libraries from cultured CD4+ T cells were pooled with unique dual indexes and sequenced on an Illumina iSeq 100. Per the source publication's procedure: Non-productive sequences were removed, and CDR3s that did not start with C, did not end with F or W, or were shorter than 7 amino acids were discarded. Antigen-specific clonotypes were identified using the MANAFEST web application through comparison of peptide-stimulated wells with reference and other culture wells. An FDR below 0.05, an odds ratio above 5, and a productive frequency above 0.1% in at least two of three replicate wells were required for clones to be considered positive. A clonotype counted as cross-reactive if it showed significant expansion both in the SARS-CoV-2 spike wells and in at least one common cold coronavirus spike condition. CDR3 homology was assessed with Levenshtein distances (stringdist) and unrooted phylogenetic trees (ape) in R version 3.6.1. TCRdb trimmed public reads at Q25 via fastp, called clones via MiXCR and kept in-frame beta chains. Identical CDR3 protein sequences are pooled into one entry, listed with their most common genes and DNA. These V and J calls are TCRdb output, not the study's own analysis. In all, the sample holds about 12,000 distinct CDR3 sequences, and 20% to 25% of those were seen once. Roughly 13% of the sample is held by the ten biggest clonotypes.

The CDR3 measures 15 amino acids from cysteine to phenylalanine. Just the 45-base CDR3 DNA is kept, in frame starting at base 1. CDR1 and CDR2 were assigned from the germline V gene (reference sequence) as DFQATT and SNEGSKA. Clipping removes 5 bases from V and 3 bases from J, with 13 as the unmatched junction base count. The treatment or condition label, as the study defines it: roughly 11-day PBMC culture with coronavirus spike peptide pools or control peptides (ViraFEST assay). The ViraFEST assay, used in the study, expanded antigen-specific T cells with peptide pools and then identified the expanded clonotypes through TCR sequencing. Negative nucleocapsid antibody tests before and after vaccination confirmed that the healthy vaccine recipients had no prior SARS-CoV-2 infection. Each well held about 1.8 million PBMCs cultured with roughly 9.2 ug/ml peptide pools in IMDM containing around 5% human AB serum and 7.5 to 10 IU/ml IL-2. Half of the culture medium was replaced with fresh IL-2-containing medium on days 3 and 7. Once the cells had been in culture for 9 to 10 days, the EasySep CD4+ T cell isolation kit was used to isolate CD4+ T cells by negative selection. Ficoll-Paque Plus gradient centrifugation was used to isolate PBMCs from whole blood, and the isolated PBMCs were then either used fresh or cryopreserved at -140C. Each culture condition was generally run in triplicate wells.

This receptor was identified in a human donor who received a COVID-19 vaccine. Recombination linked TRBV20-1 to TRBJ2-7; TRBD1 aligns with 7 central bases. The sequences come from CD4+ T cells from blood, cultured in vitro, collected before SARS-CoV-2 vaccination. The nucleotide sequence reads as follows: TGCAGTGCTTCCCAACCACTCGGGACAGTCTACGAGCAGTACTTC. Its translation is CSASQPLGTVYEQYF.